This TCR beta chain was observed in a study of CD8 T cells in ankylosing spondylitis. Findings and caveats of the study: Earlier studies detected some motif variants in reactive arthritis synovial fluid and blood. Made up of roughly 8 highly homologous variants, a TCR beta motif appeared characteristic of ankylosing spondylitis blood.

CDR1 and CDR2 (germline): LNHDA, SQIVND (reference sequence). V was trimmed by 4 bases and J by 4 bases, leaving 14 bases between them. This CDR3 contains 14 residues. TCRdb reprocessed the 5' RACE reads with MiXCR, giving one entry per CDR3 protein. The sample lists 220,000 or so distinct CDR3 sequences, about a sixth occurring once. This clonotype was observed a handful of times. The antigen remains unidentified. This clonotype was sampled from a male donor with ankylosing spondylitis. V gene TRBV19 combines with J gene TRBJ2-7; D is unclear. Sequenced input: blood, either unsorted or a sorted T cell fraction (not recorded which). The CDR3 DNA reads as TGTGCCAGTAGTACCCGGGCTCCGCCATACGAGCAGTACTTC. It encodes CASSTRAPPYEQYF.